This TCR beta chain was obtained from a study of shared clonotypes between healthy human individuals. Findings and limits, study-wide: Depth was large, yet rarefaction showed that sorted-subset sequencing was incomplete.

CD45RA-negative memory and CD45RA+ naive subsets were split from the CD4+ cells. In regard to this clone: Its cognate antigen is unknown.

The run depth of the assay was deep. Genomic DNA per cell subset filled all wells of several immunoSEQ plates. Assay: immunoSEQ multiplex PCR; the TCRdb copy retains only in-frame clones and omits some. The table includes around 700,000 clones, approximately 74% detected once. The germline V gene encodes CDR1 ENHRY and CDR2 SYGVKD. This CDR3 has 17 amino acids. V gave up 0 bases and J gave up 8 bases; unmatched junction bases: 9. The sequenced sample consisted of memory CD4+ T cells sorted from blood. Subset given: CD45RA-negative fraction. V usage is TRBV10-3 and J usage is TRBJ2-1; 11 nucleotides line up with TRBD2. This clonotype originated in a woman younger than 45 in good health. The CDR3 DNA reads TGTGCCATCAGTGAGTCCCAGGGAATAGCGGGAGGGGATGAGCAGTTCTTC. Translation gives CAISESQGIAGGDEQFF.